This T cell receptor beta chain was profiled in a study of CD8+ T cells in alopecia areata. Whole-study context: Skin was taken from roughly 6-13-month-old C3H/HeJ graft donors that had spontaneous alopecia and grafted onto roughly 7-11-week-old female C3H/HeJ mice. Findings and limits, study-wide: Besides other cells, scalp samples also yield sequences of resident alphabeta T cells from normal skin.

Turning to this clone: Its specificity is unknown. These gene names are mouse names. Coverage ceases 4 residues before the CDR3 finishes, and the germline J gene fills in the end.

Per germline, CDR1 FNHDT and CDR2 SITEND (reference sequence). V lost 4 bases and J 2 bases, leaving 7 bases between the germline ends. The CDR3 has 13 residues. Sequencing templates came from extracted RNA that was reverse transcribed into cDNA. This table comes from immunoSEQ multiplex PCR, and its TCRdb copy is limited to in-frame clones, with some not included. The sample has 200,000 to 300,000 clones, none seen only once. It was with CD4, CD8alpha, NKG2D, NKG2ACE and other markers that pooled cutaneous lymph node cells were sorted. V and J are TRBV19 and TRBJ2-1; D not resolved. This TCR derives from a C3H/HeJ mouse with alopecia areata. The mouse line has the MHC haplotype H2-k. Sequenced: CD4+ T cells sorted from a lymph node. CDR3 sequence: CASSLADYAEQFF. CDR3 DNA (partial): TGTGCCAGCAGTCTGGCAGACTATGCT.